This entry describes one T cell receptor (beta chain). The CDR3 totals 14 residues. Trimming stripped 3 bases from V and 6 bases from J, with 11 bases between. Germline CDR1 is MNHEY and CDR2 is SVGAGI. Clones were read by immunoSEQ multiplex PCR, and TCRdb kept only the in-frame ones, dropping some. The sample has about 270,000 clones; roughly 93% are singletons. Grouping used clinical history reported by participants in a survey and questionnaire. This entry is derived from a study of blood T cell repertoires in COVID-19. For the study at large: From the United States, Italy and Spain came samples of acute and convalescent COVID-19. The cDNA or gDNA used as material had been derived from T cells, B-cell-depleted T cells, or PBMCs.

The sequenced sample consisted of PBMCs or T cells enriched from blood (not recorded which). The chain has TRBV6-5 and TRBJ1-4; no definite D call. This clonotype was sampled from a middle-aged woman with acute COVID-19. The CDR3 DNA follows: TGTGCCAGCAGTTATTTGGGGAGTGATGAAAAACTGTTTTTT. Its protein product is CASSYLGSDEKLFF.